The rows below give T cell receptor beta chains drawn from one sample of a study of cytomegalovirus exposure and HLA in healthy donors. TCRdb keeps only in-frame clones here, not all; method: immunoSEQ multiplex PCR. The top ten hold 2.5% to 3% of the sample, which has about 130,000 clones, about 80% seen once. Sequenced sample: PBMCs. These receptors were collected from a boy aged 2 to 9 in good health and CMV-seronegative. Both conserved end residues are part of each CDR3. A D gene is named only where the DNA matches it firmly. The size field is filled for only some rows; it gives once, few, many or a size class.

J gene,V gene,D gene,CDR3 length,clone size,CDR3 DNA,CDR3 protein
TRBJ2-7,TRBV4-2,TRBD1,14,.,TGTGCCAGCAGCCAAGGAGGGGGCGGCTACGAGCAGTACTTC,CASSQGGGGYEQYF
TRBJ2-3,TRBV16,.,16,.,TGTGCCAGCAGCGCTATAAACCGGCGGGGCACAGATACGCAGTATTTT,CASSAINRRGTDTQYF
TRBJ2-1,TRBV11-1,.,17,.,TGTGCCAGCCCCAAGGAGGGGAAGGGAAGGTCCTACAATGAGCAGTTCTTC,CASPKEGKGRSYNEQFF
TRBJ2-7,TRBV7-6,TRBD1,15,few,TGTGCCAGCAGCTTAGCTCGGACAGGGGCCCACGAGCAGTACTTC,CASSLARTGAHEQYF
TRBJ2-7,TRBV6-5,.,13,once,TGTGCCAGCAGTTATGCCAGGGAAAGTGAGCAGTACTTC,CASSYARESEQYF
TRBJ1-1,TRBV7-9,.,14,.,TGTGCCAGCAGCTTTGGGCCACTGGGCACTGAAGCTTTCTTT,CASSFGPLGTEAFF
TRBJ2-1,TRBV27,TRBD2,15,.,TGTGCCAGCAGCCACCTAGCGGGGTCCTACAATGAGCAGTTCTTC,CASSHLAGSYNEQFF
TRBJ2-7,TRBV15,TRBD1,17,.,TGTGCCACCAGCAGAACTAAGGGACAGGGGCTCTATGGCGAGCAGTACTTC,CATSRTKGQGLYGEQYF
TRBJ1-1,TRBV18,.,13,.,TGTGCCAGCTCACAAGCCCTGAACACTGAAGCTTTCTTT,CASSQALNTEAFF
TRBJ1-1,TRBV7-9,.,16,.,TGTGCCAGCAGCCTGGAGGGGGGGGATAGAAACACTGAAGCTTTCTTT,CASSLEGGDRNTEAFF
TRBJ2-1,TRBV2,.,15,.,TGTGCCAGCAGTGAATTGGGCAGGGGCTTAGATGAGCAGTTCTTC,CASSELGRGLDEQFF
TRBJ1-2,TRBV5-8,.,15,.,TGTGCCAGCTCCTTTACCGGAGGGTCTAACTATGGCTACACCTTC,CASSFTGGSNYGYTF
TRBJ2-1,TRBV4-2,TRBD2,17,few,TGTGCCAGCAGCCAAGAGGGGCTAGCGGGAGGAGACAATGAGCAGTTCTTC,CASSQEGLAGGDNEQFF
TRBJ1-5,TRBV30,.,13,.,TGTGCCTGGAGGGCAGATAGCAATCAGCCCCAGCATTTT,CAWRADSNQPQHF
TRBJ2-7,TRBV11-2,.,13,.,TGTGCCAGCAGCCGGGTCTCCGAATACGAGCAGTACTTC,CASSRVSEYEQYF
TRBJ1-1,TRBV6-1,.,12,.,TGTGCCAGCAGAGAGAGGGTCACTGAAGCTTTCTTT,CASRERVTEAFF
TRBJ2-3,TRBV13,TRBD1,17,few,TGTGCCAGCAGCTTTGGGTCAGGGGGATATCTCACAGATACGCAGTATTTT,CASSFGSGGYLTDTQYF
TRBJ2-6,TRBV6-1,.,15,.,TGTGCCAGCGGTGACGGTAACTCTGGGGCCAACGTCCTGACTTTC,CASGDGNSGANVLTF
TRBJ2-5,TRBV6-5,.,14,.,TGTGCCAGCAGTGAAAGAAACAGGCCCTATGCCCAGTACTTC,CASSERNRPYAQYF
TRBJ1-2,TRBV5-8,TRBD1,20,.,TGTGCCAGCAGCTTCATGAAACCAGTCGACAGGGGAGGCTCTAACTATGGCTACACCTTC,CASSFMKPVDRGGSNYGYTF
TRBJ2-7,TRBV5-1,TRBD2,16,.,TGCGCCAGCAGCTCGGGGACTAGCGGGAGCTCCTACGAGCAGTACTTC,CASSSGTSGSSYEQYF
TRBJ1-1,TRBV5-1,TRBD1,15,.,TGCGCCAGCAGCTACTCGACAGGGGATTCCAGAGAAGCTTTCTTT,CASSYSTGDSREAFF
TRBJ1-5,TRBV10-3,TRBD1,14,many,TGTGCCATCAGGGGGGACAGCGAAAGTCAGCCCCAGCATTTT,CAIRGDSESQPQHF
TRBJ2-1,TRBV7-6,TRBD2,18,.,TGTGCCAGCAGCTTAGCACTAGCGGGGGTGAGCTCCTACAATGAGCAGTTCTTC,CASSLALAGVSSYNEQFF
TRBJ2-7,TRBV13,.,11,.,TGTGCCAGCAGCCGGAGCTACGAGCAGTACTTC,CASSRSYEQYF
TRBJ2-1,TRBV5-1,.,12,once,TGCGCCAGCAGCTCCTTCTACAATGAGCAGTTCTTC,CASSSFYNEQFF
TRBJ1-1,TRBV7-9,.,12,.,TGTTCCAGCAGCTTAGTCTCCTCTGAAGCTTTCTTT,CSSSLVSSEAFF
TRBJ2-3,TRBV10-3,.,15,.,TGTGCCACAGGATTTCGGCAGGGGCAAGAAGATACGCAGTATTTT,CATGFRQGQEDTQYF
TRBJ2-3,TRBV7-3,.,15,.,TGTGCCAGCAGCCTCCTCGGCGGGGAGGATGATACGCAGTATTTT,CASSLLGGEDDTQYF
TRBJ2-3,TRBV21-1,.,21,once,TGTGCCAGCAGCAAGGCCCTGCGGGAGGACCCAATAACATATAGCACAGATACGCAGTATTTT,CASSKALREDPITYSTDTQYF
TRBJ2-1,TRBV10-2,.,15,few,TGCGCCAGCAGTGATTCTAGGCTAGCCGTCAATGAGCAGTTCTTC,CASSDSRLAVNEQFF
TRBJ2-7,TRBV7-9,TRBD1,15,.,TGTGCCAGCAGGACCGACAGGGGCAGCTCCTACGAGCAGTACTTC,CASRTDRGSSYEQYF
TRBJ2-2,TRBV27,.,18,.,TGTGCCAGCCGCACCCCCCGCCAGGGATGGACGAACACCGGGGAGCTGTTTTTT,CASRTPRQGWTNTGELFF
TRBJ2-5,TRBV5-1,TRBD1,16,.,TGCGCCAGCAGCTTTACCGCACCGGGACAGCAAGAGACCCAGTACTTC,CASSFTAPGQQETQYF
TRBJ2-6,TRBV10-3,.,17,.,TGTGCCATCAGTGAGCCCTGGGGGCCCTCTGGGGCCAACGTCCTGACTTTC,CAISEPWGPSGANVLTF
TRBJ1-6,TRBV2,.,16,.,TGTGCCAGCAGTGGGCAGGGGAGCTCCTATAATTCACCCCTCCACTTT,CASSGQGSSYNSPLHF
TRBJ1-5,TRBV7-9,.,16,.,TGTTCCAGCAGCTATATAACTCCGGACCGGGGAGGGCCCCAGCATTTT,CSSSYITPDRGGPQHF
TRBJ2-3,TRBV7-9,TRBD2,18,.,TGTGCCAGCAGCTTTCGGACTAGCGGGTTCCCTAGCACAGATACGCAGTATTTT,CASSFRTSGFPSTDTQYF
TRBJ2-1,TRBV2,.,14,.,TGTGCCAGTCTGGGACTCACAGGACCCAATGAGCAGTTCTTC,CASLGLTGPNEQFF
TRBJ2-3,TRBV5-1,TRBD2,16,.,TGCGCCAGCAGCTTACAACTAGCGTTGGGCACAGATACGCAGTATTTT,CASSLQLALGTDTQYF
TRBJ2-7,TRBV7-9,.,13,once,TGTGCCAGCAGCGCCCCGGGGTGGTACGAGCAGTACTTC,CASSAPGWYEQYF
TRBJ2-1,TRBV13,TRBD2,17,.,TGTGCCAGCAGCTTATATGTAGCGGGATCTACTGACAATGAGCAGTTCTTC,CASSLYVAGSTDNEQFF
TRBJ1-5,TRBV20-1,.,11,.,TGCAGTGTTGAGTATGGTCAGCCCCAGCATTTT,CSVEYGQPQHF
TRBJ2-7,TRBV7-3,.,12,.,TGTGCCAGCAGCTTAATTGCGTACGAGCAGTACTTC,CASSLIAYEQYF
TRBJ1-5,TRBV19,.,13,.,TGTGCCAGTAATCCAGGGGAGTATCAGCCCCAGCATTTT,CASNPGEYQPQHF
TRBJ2-2,TRBV7-3,TRBD2,13,few,TGTGCCAGCAGGTGGACTAGCACCGGGGAGCTGTTTTTT,CASRWTSTGELFF
TRBJ1-2,TRBV7-2,.,14,.,TGTGCCAGCAGCTTGCCCGGGGCTAACTATGGCTACACCTTC,CASSLPGANYGYTF
TRBJ1-1,TRBV6-6,.,15,once,TGTGCCAGCAGGATGATCAGGTCCGGAAACACTGAAGCTTTCTTT,CASRMIRSGNTEAFF
TRBJ1-1,TRBV5-1,TRBD1,12,.,TGCGCCAGCAGTTCAGGGGGCAAGGAAGCTTTCTTT,CASSSGGKEAFF